This is a list of T cell receptor beta chains from one sample in a study of OX40 agonist ivuxolimab in advanced cancers. Profiling relied on immunoSEQ multiplex PCR, and the TCRdb table lists in-frame clones only, not all of them. In the table there are about 84,000 clones, roughly 87% of which are singletons. Source: CD4+ or CD8+ T cells sorted from blood, taken in a trial of the OX40 agonist ivuxolimab. All receptors come from an adult with an advanced solid tumor such as melanoma, head and neck, liver or kidney cancer. Each CDR3 is given with its conserved first and last residue. A D gene is named only where the DNA matches it firmly. Clone size is shown for a subset of rows, as once, few, many or a class of expanded clone.

V gene,J gene,D gene,clone size,CDR3 DNA,CDR3 protein
TRBV11-2,TRBJ2-7,NA,once,TGTGCCAGCAGCTTAGTTCTAGGACCTTTATCCTACGAGCAGTACTTC,CASSLVLGPLSYEQYF
TRBV27,TRBJ1-2,TRBD1,NA,TGTGCCAGCAGTCCCGGACAGGGAGTATCGGGGGGCTACACCTTC,CASSPGQGVSGGYTF
TRBV5-1,TRBJ2-7,NA,NA,TGCGCCAGCAGCTTGCCGGGGAGTTCCTACGAGCAGTACTTC,CASSLPGSSYEQYF
TRBV30,TRBJ2-6,NA,NA,TGTGCCTGGTGCCGGAGGGGCTCTGGGGCCAACGTCCTGACTTTC,CAWCRRGSGANVLTF
TRBV6-5,TRBJ1-2,NA,NA,TGTGCCAGCAGTTCCGACGGCCCGCGTAACTATGGCTACACCTTC,CASSSDGPRNYGYTF
TRBV6-1,TRBJ2-5,NA,NA,TGTACGACGCAGGGGGGAGAGACCCAGTACTTC,CTTQGGETQYF
TRBV11-2,TRBJ2-7,TRBD2,NA,TGTGCCAGCAGCTATAGGGTCCTGGGCGGGGGGCCCGACGAGCAGTACTTC,CASSYRVLGGGPDEQYF
TRBV5-1,TRBJ2-3,NA,NA,TGCGCCAGCAGCCCTCCATTTAGCACAGATACGCAGTATTTT,CASSPPFSTDTQYF
TRBV9,TRBJ1-2,NA,once,TGTGCCAGCACCCAAACGCCGCGCCGGGTTTATGGCTACACCTTC,CASTQTPRRVYGYTF
TRBV2,TRBJ1-4,NA,NA,TGTGCCAGCAGTGGCCTCCAGGGGCCTAATGAAAAACTGTTTTTT,CASSGLQGPNEKLFF
TRBV10-3,TRBJ1-2,NA,NA,TGTGCCATCAGTGAGTCGGGGGTCAGAAGAGCTAACTATGGCTACACCTTC,CAISESGVRRANYGYTF
TRBV4-1,TRBJ1-4,NA,NA,TGCGCCAGCAGAAAAGGACTTAATGAAAAACTGTTTTTT,CASRKGLNEKLFF
TRBV20-1,TRBJ2-3,NA,NA,TGCAGTGCAGAGAGCACAGATACGCAGTATTTT,CSAESTDTQYF
TRBV14,TRBJ2-2,NA,NA,TGTGCCAGCAGCCAATGGTTCGGGGAGCTGTTTTTT,CASSQWFGELFF
TRBV9,TRBJ2-1,NA,NA,TGTGCCAGCACTCGGGGGGCGTTTACCTCCTACAATGAGCAGTTCTTC,CASTRGAFTSYNEQFF
TRBV10-3,TRBJ2-7,NA,NA,TGTGCCATCAGTGACGGCAGGATCGCCTACGAGCAGTACTTC,CAISDGRIAYEQYF
TRBV5-4,TRBJ1-3,NA,NA,TGTGCCAGCACCCAAGGACTCCCAGGCACCTCTGGAAACACCATATATTTT,CASTQGLPGTSGNTIYF
TRBV30,TRBJ1-2,TRBD1,NA,TGTGCCTGGAGTGGCTGGACAGGCCCTTCCTACACCTTC,CAWSGWTGPSYTF
TRBV18,TRBJ1-2,NA,NA,TGTGCCAGCTCACTACCGGGGGTTGGTGGCTACACCTTC,CASSLPGVGGYTF
TRBV30,TRBJ2-2,NA,few,TGTGCCTGGAGTGTACCTGTCCGCCCCGGGGAGCTGTTTTTT,CAWSVPVRPGELFF
TRBV11-2,TRBJ1-4,TRBD1,NA,TGTGCCAGCAGCTTGACAGGGGGCGTGGAAAAACTGTTTTTT,CASSLTGGVEKLFF
TRBV19,TRBJ2-1,TRBD2,NA,TGTGCCAGTAATCGGGAGGGCCTCAATGAGCAGTTCTTC,CASNREGLNEQFF
TRBV5-6,TRBJ2-2,NA,NA,TGTGCCAGCAGCTCCCCGGTTGCGAACACCGGGGAGCTGTTTTTT,CASSSPVANTGELFF
TRBV10-2,TRBJ2-1,NA,NA,TGCGCCAGCAGTGAGGTTGTGTATGAGCAGTTCTTC,CASSEVVYEQFF
TRBV5-1,TRBJ2-3,NA,NA,TGCGCCAGCAGCTTTCTGACGAAGAGCACAGATACGCAGTATTTT,CASSFLTKSTDTQYF
TRBV5-1,TRBJ2-1,NA,NA,TGCGCCAGCAGCTTGGTAGCCGGTAAGACGTACAATGAGCAGTTCTTC,CASSLVAGKTYNEQFF
TRBV19,TRBJ2-2,TRBD2,NA,TGTGCCAGTAGTATAAGACTAGCGGGAAAAACCGGGGAGCTGTTTTTT,CASSIRLAGKTGELFF